Sequencing of this TCR beta chain was carried out in a study of Ad26.COV2.S vaccination and SARS-CoV-2 variants. Study-level background: Donor was one of the participants in the Ad26.COV2.S arm of the COV1001 trial. Ad26.COV2.S was injected intramuscularly once or twice, 56 days apart. Study-wide results and limits: Placebo recipients showed lower spike-specific TCR breadth than vaccinees.

The CDR3 has 16 amino acids. Germline loops: CDR1 SGHNT, CDR2 YYREEE (reference sequence). Unmatched junction bases numbered 5, after V lost 4 bases and J lost 2 bases. The table came from immunoSEQ multiplex PCR; TCRdb's copy has only in-frame clones and leaves some out. The sample includes 500,000 or so clones, around nine tenths of them seen just once. Concerning this clone: Its target is not known.

The treatment was: roughly 20 received Ad26.COV2.S at low or high dose, single or two shots; about 5 received placebo; per-sample allocation not given. Specimen acquisition occurred on day 63 following the initial vaccine or placebo injection. This sample comprised peripheral blood, obtained in a trial of Ad26.COV2.S vaccine versus placebo. This clonotype was sampled from a person between 18 and 65 years old who received the Ad26.COV2.S COVID-19 vaccine or a placebo. The chain carries TRBV5-4 and TRBJ2-3; 12 nucleotides match TRBD2. The DNA for the CDR3 is TGTGCCAGCAGCATCCTAGCGGGAGGGGCCACAGATACGCAGTATTTT. Encoded protein: CASSILAGGATDTQYF.